This T cell receptor beta chain comes out of a study of blood T cells in healthy people across ages. Primed by a sample-barcoded 5' primer and a J-beta primer mix, a second PCR proceeded for about 6 to 12 cycles. TCRdb analysed the 5' RACE reads with MiXCR anew, one entry per CDR3 protein. The sample consists of hundreds of thousands of distinct CDR3 sequences, 62% of them appearing once. Investigators took about 9.1 milliliters of peripheral blood from every donor. Source material: blood. The sequence came from a man aged 25-45 years in good health.

CDR3 nucleotide sequence: TGTGCCAGCAGCTCCCAACTTAGAGCAAACATTCAGTACTTC. This encodes CASSSQLRANIQYF. The chain couples TRBV11-2 to TRBJ2-4; no firm D call. Per the germline V gene, CDR1 is SGHAT and CDR2 is FQNNGV. This CDR3 has 14 residues. The V and J ends lost 4 bases and 6 bases respectively, with 13 bases between them. Full variable domain (outside the CDR3, taken from reference TRBV11-2 and TRBJ2-4): EAGVAQSPRYKIIEKRQSVAFWCNPISGHATLYWYQQILGQGPKLLIQFQNNGVVDDSQLPKDRFSAERLKGVDSTLKIQPAKLEDSAVYLCASSSQLRANIQYFGAGTRLSVL.